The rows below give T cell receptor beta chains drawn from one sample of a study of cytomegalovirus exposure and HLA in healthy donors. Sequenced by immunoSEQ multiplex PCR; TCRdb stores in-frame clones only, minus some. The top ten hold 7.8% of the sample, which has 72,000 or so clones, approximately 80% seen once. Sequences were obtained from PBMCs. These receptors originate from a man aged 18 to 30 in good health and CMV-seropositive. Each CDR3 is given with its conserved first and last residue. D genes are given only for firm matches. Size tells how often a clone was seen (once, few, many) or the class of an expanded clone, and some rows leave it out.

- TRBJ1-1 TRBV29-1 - CSVEAPGEAFF
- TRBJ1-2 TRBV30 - CAWSVQGAYGYTF
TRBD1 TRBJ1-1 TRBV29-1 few CSVDGQGGNTEAFF
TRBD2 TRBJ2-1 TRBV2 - CASSGSGTSSSYNEQFF
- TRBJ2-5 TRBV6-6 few CASRSGVGETQYF
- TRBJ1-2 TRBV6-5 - CASSYGGNYGYTF
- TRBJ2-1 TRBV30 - CALGGNEQFF
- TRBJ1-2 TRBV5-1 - CASSLMSADGGYTF
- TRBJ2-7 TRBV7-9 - CASSMGHQGIEQYF
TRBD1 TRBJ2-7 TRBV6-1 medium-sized CASSRDRGSYEQYF
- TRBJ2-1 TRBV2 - CASSYRANEQFF
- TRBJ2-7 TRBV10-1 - CASSDDPSSYEQYF
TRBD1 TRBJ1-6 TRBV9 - CASSVGQGARSPLHF
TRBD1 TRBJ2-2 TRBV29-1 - CSVGGQGANTGELFF
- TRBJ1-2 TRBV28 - CASSLPGNYGYTF
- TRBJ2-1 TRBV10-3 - CAISAGSLYNEQFF
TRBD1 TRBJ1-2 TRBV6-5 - CASSPQGDYGYTF
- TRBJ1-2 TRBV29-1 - CSAYPGTNYGYTF
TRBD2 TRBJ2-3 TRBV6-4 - CASSDQAGLHTDTQYF
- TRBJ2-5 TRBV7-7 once CASSLGRQSQETQYF
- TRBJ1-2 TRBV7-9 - CASSTGGIGYGYTF
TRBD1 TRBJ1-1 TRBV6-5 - CASSTNPGGADEAFF
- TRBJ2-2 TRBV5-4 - CASSFNGDSRASTGELFF
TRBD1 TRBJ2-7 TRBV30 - CAWSVFGQGAINEQYF
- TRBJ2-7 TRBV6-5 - CASSTVRREQYF
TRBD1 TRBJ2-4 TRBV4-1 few CASSQVLTGQGKNIQYF
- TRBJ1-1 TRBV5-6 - CASSLAGEAFF
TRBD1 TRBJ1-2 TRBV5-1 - CASSLARTGLAGGYTF
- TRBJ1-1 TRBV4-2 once CASSQGTRGTEAFF
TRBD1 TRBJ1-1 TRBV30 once CAWRIFRDRGRNDEAFF
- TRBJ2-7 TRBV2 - CASKSGEAYEQYF
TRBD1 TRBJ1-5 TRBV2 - CASRSGGQGDGPQHF
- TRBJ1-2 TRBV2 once CASSGDGSYGYTF
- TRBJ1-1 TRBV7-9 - CASSLSGVGTEAFF
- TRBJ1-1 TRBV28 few CASIWVTGTEAFF
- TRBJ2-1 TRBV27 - CASRGSGYNEQFF
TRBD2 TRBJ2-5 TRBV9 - CASSVRSGAETQYF
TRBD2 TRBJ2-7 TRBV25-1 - CASSLGGGSHEQYF
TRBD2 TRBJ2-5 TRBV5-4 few CASSLGGLAGGGGTQYF
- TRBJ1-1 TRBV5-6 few CASSFVNTEAFF
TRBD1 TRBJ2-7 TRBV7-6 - CASSSRDRGQVQYF
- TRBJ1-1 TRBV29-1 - CSVFGRQNMNTEAFF
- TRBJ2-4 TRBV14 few CASSPRLGVLSMYF
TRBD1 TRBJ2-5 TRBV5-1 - CASGLGQGAQETQYF
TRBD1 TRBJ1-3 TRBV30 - CAWSIAPGQGRETIYF